This T cell receptor (beta chain) stems from a study of blood T cell repertoires in COVID-19. Study at large: Whether acute or convalescent, the COVID-19 samples came from the United States, Italy and Spain. In each case, the material was cDNA or gDNA derived from T cells, B-cell-depleted T cells, or PBMCs.

The germline V gene encodes CDR1 LNHNV and CDR2 YYDKDF (reference sequence). V dropped 4 bases and J dropped 2; count of bases not matched to a gene: 4. This CDR3 contains 14 residues. Source study methods: Cell counts per sample came from amplifying reference gene primers. Assay: immunoSEQ multiplex PCR; the TCRdb copy retains only in-frame clones and omits some. D and trimming were read from the DNA, whereas the V and J calls and clone size are those reported in that table. The sample records some 120,000 clones, 81% being singletons. Seattle-derived patients entered the study during active infection and were followed longitudinally.

Sequencing was performed on peripheral blood. The source of this sequence is a young man with COVID-19, enrolled during active disease. The chain carries TRBV15 and TRBJ2-7, with 8 bases matching TRBD1. The CDR3 loop reads CATSTRQGPYEQYF. CDR3 in DNA: TGTGCCACCAGCACCCGACAGGGGCCCTACGAGCAGTACTTC.